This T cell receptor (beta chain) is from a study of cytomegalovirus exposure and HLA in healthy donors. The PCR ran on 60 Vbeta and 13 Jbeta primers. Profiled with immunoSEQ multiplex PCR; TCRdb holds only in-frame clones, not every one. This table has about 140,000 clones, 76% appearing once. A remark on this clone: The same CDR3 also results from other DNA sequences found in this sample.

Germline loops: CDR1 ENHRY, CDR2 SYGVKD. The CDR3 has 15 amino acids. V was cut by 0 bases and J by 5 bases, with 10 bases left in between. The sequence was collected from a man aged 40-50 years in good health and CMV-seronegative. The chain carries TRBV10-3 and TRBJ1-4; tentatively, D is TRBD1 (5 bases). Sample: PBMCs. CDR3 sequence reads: CAISESARGNEKLFF. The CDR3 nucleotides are TGTGCCATCAGTGAGTCAGCGCGGGGCAATGAAAAACTGTTTTTT.